The source of this T cell receptor (beta chain) is a study of blood T cell repertoires in COVID-19. At the level of the study: Samples taken during acute and convalescent COVID-19 were collected in the United States, Italy and Spain. T cells, B-cell-depleted T cells, or PBMCs provided the cDNA or gDNA that served as material.

In the source study's methods: Estimated nucleated cell counts came from reference gene primer amplification. This table comes from immunoSEQ multiplex PCR, and its TCRdb copy is limited to in-frame clones, with some not included. V and J calls and clone size are as listed in that table; D and trimming were resolved from the DNA. There are under 150,000 clones in the sample; about nine tenths occur only once, and 28% lies in the top ten. The sample comprised peripheral blood. This TCR derives from a human donor in a cohort sampled during active COVID-19.

CDR3 bases: TGTGCTAGTGGTCCGACGGGGGTGCCGAGGCCCCAGCATTTT. Its translation: CASGPTGVPRPQHF. The gene calls are TRBV12-5 and TRBJ1-5; D is perhaps TRBD1 (5 bases). This CDR3 has 14 residues. The V and J ends lost 5 bases and 9 bases respectively, with 17 bases between them. Germline values: CDR1 LGHNT, CDR2 FRNRAP.